This TCR beta chain was profiled in a study of beta chain features in type 1 diabetes. Findings of the study overall: The naive, central memory and Treg TCRB repertoires looked more alike in patients than they did in healthy donors. Shorter TCRB CDR3s, moderately but significantly so, marked every one of the four CD4+ subsets in Type 1 diabetes patients.

The isolated RNA, all of it, was reverse transcribed, so expressed TCRB transcripts were what got sequenced. Clones were sequenced by immunoSEQ multiplex PCR, and TCRdb holds only the in-frame ones, with some missing. The table includes just over 450,000 clones, about 32% detected once. Using CD45RO/CCR7/CD25/CD127/CD95/CD27, CD4+ naive, central memory, regulatory and stem cell-like memory cells were sorted. This clone has a handful of counts. The target antigen is unknown. The germline V gene encodes CDR1 MGHDK and CDR2 SYGVNS. The CDR3 runs to 16 residues. Trimming removed 0 bases from V and 3 bases from J, with 15 bases in between.

The sequence was obtained from a man in his late teens or twenties in good health. The chain carries TRBV25-1 and TRBJ2-7; D might be TRBD1 (6 bases). Sequencing was performed on naive CD4+ T cells from blood. The chain's CDR3 is CASSEYGGQEGYEQYF. CDR3 DNA sequence: TGTGCCAGCAGTGAATATGGGGGCCAGGAAGGCTACGAGCAGTACTTC.